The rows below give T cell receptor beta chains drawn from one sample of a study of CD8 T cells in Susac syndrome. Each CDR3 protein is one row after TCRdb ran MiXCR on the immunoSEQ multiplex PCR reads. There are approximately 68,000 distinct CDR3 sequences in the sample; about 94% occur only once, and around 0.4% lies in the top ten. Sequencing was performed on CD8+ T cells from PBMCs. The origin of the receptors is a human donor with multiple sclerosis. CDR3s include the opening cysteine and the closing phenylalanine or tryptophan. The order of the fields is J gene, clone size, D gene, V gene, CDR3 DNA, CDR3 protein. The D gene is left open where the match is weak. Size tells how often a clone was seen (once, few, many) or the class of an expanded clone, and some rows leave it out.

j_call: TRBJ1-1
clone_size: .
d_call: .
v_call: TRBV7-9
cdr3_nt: TGTGCCACCGGCCTAGGAGCCACTGAAGCTTTCTTT
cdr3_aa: CATGLGATEAFF

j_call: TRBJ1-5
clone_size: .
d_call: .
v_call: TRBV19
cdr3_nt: TGTGCCAGTAGTATAGATCTCTTGAGAACTCAGCCCCAGCATTTT
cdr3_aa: CASSIDLLRTQPQHF

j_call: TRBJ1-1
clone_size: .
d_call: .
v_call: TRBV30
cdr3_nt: TGTGCCTGGAGTGTATTGGGTGAAGCTTTCTTT
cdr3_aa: CAWSVLGEAFF

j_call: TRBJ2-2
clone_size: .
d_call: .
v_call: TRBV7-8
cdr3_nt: TGTGCCAGCAGCGCGGCGGGACACCGGGAGGTCACCGGGGAGCTGTTTTTT
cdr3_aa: CASSAAGHREVTGELFF

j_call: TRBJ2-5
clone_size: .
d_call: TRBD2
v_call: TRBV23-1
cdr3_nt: TGCGCCAGCCTGACCCCAGGTAGCGGGGAGACCCAGTACTTC
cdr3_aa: CASLTPGSGETQYF

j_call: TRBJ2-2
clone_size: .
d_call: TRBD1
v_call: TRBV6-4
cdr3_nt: TGTGCCAGCAGTGAAGGGCAGGGGGCGACCACCGGGGAGCTGTTTTTT
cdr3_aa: CASSEGQGATTGELFF

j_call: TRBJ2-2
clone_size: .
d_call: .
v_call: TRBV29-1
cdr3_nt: TGCAGCGTTCAGCCGGGACCTCGACCCGGGGAGCTGTTTTTT
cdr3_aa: CSVQPGPRPGELFF

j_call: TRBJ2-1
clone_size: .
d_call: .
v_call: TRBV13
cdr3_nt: TGTGCCAGCAGCAAAACGGGGACTCCTCTAGATGTCAATGAGCAGTTCTTC
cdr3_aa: CASSKTGTPLDVNEQFF

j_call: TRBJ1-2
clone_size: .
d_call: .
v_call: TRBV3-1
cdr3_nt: TGTGCCAGCAGCCACGCCTGGGAGGGCTCCAACTATGGCTACACCTTC
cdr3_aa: CASSHAWEGSNYGYTF

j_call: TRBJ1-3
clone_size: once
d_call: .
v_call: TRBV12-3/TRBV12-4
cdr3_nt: TGTGCCAGCAGTGCCGGGACGAGTGGAAACACCATATATTTT
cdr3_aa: CASSAGTSGNTIYF

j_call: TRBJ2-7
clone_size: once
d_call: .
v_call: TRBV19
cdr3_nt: TGTGCCAGTAGCCCATCCCAGGGAGTTTCCTACGAGCAGTACTTC
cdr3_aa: CASSPSQGVSYEQYF

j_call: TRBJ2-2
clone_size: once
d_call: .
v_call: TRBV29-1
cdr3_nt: TGCAGCGTTCATAGGCCGTCCGGGGAGCTGTTTTTT
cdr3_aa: CSVHRPSGELFF

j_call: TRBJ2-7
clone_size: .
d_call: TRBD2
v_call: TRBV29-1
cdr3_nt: TGCAGCGTGAGCGGGGGGCAAACCTACGAGCAGTACTTC
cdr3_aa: CSVSGGQTYEQYF

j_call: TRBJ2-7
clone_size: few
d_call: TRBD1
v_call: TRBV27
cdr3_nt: TGTGCCAGCAGTCCGGGACAGGGGACCTACGAGCAGTACTTC
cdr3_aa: CASSPGQGTYEQYF

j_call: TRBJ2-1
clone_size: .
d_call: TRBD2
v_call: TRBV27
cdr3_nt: TGTGCCAGCGGAGGACTAGCGGAATACAATGAGCAGTTCTTC
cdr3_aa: CASGGLAEYNEQFF

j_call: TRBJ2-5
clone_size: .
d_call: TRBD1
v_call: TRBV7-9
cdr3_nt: TGTGCCAGCAGCCTTGACAGGGAGGAGACCCAGTACTTC
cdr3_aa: CASSLDREETQYF

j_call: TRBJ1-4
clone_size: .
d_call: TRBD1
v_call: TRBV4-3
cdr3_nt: TGCGCCAGCAGCCAGGGGCGACAGGGGGTCGATGAAAAACTGTTTTTT
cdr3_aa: CASSQGRQGVDEKLFF

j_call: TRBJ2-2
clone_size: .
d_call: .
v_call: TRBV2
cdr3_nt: TGTGCCAGCCTAAACCAGGACACCGGGGAGCTGTTTTTT
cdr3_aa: CASLNQDTGELFF

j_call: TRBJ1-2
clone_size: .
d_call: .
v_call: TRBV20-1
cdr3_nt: TGCAGTGCTAGCTGGCTTGCAGGAGCTAACTATGGCTACACCTTC
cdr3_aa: CSASWLAGANYGYTF

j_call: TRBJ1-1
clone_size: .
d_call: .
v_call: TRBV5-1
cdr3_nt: TGCGCCAGCAGCTTGGTGGGTTTGAAGAACACTGAAGCTTTCTTT
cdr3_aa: CASSLVGLKNTEAFF

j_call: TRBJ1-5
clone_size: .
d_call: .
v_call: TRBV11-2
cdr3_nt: TGTGCCAGCAGCCTGAGGACCGGAGGGCCCCAGCATTTT
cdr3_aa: CASSLRTGGPQHF

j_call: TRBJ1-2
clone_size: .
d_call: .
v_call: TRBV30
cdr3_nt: TGTGCCTGGGCCGGCAGGGGCCATGGCTACACCTTC
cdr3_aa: CAWAGRGHGYTF

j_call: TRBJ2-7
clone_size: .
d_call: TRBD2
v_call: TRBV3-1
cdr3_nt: TGTGCCAGCAGCCGGCCCCGAGGGACTAGCGGGGGGATGCGGCAGTACTTC
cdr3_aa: CASSRPRGTSGGMRQYF

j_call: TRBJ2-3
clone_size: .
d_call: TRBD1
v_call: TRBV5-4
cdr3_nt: TGTGCCAGCAGCTTCAGGGGGAGTAGCACAGATACGCAGTATTTT
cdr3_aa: CASSFRGSSTDTQYF

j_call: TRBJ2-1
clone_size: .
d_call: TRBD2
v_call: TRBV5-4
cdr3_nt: TGTGCCAGCAGCTTTCGCGGACTAGCCGGTGAGCAGTTCTTC
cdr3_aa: CASSFRGLAGEQFF

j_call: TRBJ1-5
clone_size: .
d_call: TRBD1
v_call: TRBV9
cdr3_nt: TGTGCCAGCAGCCTTGGACAGGGGGCAAATCAGCCCCAGCATTTT
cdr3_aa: CASSLGQGANQPQHF

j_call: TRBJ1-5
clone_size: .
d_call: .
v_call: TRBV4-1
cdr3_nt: TGCGCCAGCAGCCAAGATACTGGCTCCAATCAGCCCCAGCATTTT
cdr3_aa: CASSQDTGSNQPQHF

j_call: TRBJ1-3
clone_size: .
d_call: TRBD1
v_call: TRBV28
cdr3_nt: TGTGCCAGCAGTCCCCCCGACAGGGCTCTCTCTGGAAACACCATATATTTT
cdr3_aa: CASSPPDRALSGNTIYF